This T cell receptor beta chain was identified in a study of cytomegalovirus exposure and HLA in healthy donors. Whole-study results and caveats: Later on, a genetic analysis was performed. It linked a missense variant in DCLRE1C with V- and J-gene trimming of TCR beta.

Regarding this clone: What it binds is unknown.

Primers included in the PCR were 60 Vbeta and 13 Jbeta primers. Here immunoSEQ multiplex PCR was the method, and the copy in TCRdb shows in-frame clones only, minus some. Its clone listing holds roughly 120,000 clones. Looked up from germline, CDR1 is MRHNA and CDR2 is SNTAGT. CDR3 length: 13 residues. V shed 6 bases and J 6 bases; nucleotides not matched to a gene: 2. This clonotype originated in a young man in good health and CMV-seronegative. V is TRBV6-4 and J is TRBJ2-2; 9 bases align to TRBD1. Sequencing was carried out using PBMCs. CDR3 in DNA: TGTGCCAGCAGGGACAGGGGTGCCGGGGAGCTGTTTTTT. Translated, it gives CASRDRGAGELFF.